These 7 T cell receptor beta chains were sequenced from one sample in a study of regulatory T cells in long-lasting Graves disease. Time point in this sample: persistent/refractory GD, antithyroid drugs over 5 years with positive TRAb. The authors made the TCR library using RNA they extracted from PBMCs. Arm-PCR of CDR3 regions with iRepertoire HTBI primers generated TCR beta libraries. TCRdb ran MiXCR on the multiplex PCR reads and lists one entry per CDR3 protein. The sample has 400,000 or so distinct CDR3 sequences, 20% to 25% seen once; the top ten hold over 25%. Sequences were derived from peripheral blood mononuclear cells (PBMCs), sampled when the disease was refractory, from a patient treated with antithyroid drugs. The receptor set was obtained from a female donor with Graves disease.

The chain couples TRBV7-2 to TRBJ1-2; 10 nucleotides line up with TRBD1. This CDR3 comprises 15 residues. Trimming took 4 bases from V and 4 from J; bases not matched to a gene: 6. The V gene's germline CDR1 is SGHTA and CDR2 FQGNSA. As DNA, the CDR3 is TGTGCCAGCAGCTCCCGGGACAGGGGAGGCTATGGCTACACCTTC. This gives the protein CASSSRDRGGYGYTF.

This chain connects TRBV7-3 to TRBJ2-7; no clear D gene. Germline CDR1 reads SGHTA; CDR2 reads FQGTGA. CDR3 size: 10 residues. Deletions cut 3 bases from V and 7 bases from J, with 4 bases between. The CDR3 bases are TGTGCCAGCAGCTTCGAGGAGCAGTACTTC. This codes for CASSFEEQYF. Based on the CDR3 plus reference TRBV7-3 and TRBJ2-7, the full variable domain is GAGVSQTPSNKVTEKGKYVELRCDPISGHTALYWYRQSLGQGPEFLIYFQGTGAADDSGLPNDRFFAVRPEGSVSTLKIQRTERGDSAVYLCASSFEEQYFGPGTRLTVT.

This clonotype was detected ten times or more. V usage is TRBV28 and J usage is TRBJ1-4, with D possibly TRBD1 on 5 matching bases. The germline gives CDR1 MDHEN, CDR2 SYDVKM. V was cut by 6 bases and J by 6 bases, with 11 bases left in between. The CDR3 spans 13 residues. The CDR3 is CASRGALDEKLFF. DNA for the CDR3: TGTGCCAGCAGAGGGGCTTTGGATGAAAAACTGTTTTTT.

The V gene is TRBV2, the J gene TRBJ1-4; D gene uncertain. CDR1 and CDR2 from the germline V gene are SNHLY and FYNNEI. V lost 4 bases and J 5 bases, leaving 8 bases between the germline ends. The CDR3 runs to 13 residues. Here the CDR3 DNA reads TGTGCCAGCAGTGGGCCGCGGAATGAAAAACTGTTTTTT. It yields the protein CASSGPRNEKLFF.

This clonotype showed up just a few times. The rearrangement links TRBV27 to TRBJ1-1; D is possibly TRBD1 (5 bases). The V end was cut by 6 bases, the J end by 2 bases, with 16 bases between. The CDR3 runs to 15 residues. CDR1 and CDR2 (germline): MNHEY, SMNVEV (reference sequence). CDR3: CASSPTGTYNTEAFF. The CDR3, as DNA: TGTGCCAGCAGCCCAACCGGGACTTATAACACTGAAGCTTTCTTT.

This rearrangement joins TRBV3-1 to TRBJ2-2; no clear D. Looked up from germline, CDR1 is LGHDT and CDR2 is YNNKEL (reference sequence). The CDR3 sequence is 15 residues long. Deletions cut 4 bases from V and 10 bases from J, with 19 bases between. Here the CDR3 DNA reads TGTGCCAGCAGCCGAAAAACCCCCGGATCCGAGGAGCTGTTTTTT. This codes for CASSRKTPGSEELFF. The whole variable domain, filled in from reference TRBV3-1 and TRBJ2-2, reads DTAVSQTPKYLVTQMGNDKSIKCEQNLGHDTMYWYKQDSKKFLKIMFSYNNKELIINETVPNRFSPKSPDKAHLNLHINSLELGDSAVYFCASSRKTPGSEELFFGEGSRLTVL.

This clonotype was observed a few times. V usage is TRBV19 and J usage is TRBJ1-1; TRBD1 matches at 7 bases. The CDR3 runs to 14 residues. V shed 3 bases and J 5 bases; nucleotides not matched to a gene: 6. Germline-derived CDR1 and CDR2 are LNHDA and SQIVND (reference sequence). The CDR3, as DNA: TGTGCCAGTAGTATCGGAGGGGGCAAGACTGAAGCTTTCTTT. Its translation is CASSIGGGKTEAFF.